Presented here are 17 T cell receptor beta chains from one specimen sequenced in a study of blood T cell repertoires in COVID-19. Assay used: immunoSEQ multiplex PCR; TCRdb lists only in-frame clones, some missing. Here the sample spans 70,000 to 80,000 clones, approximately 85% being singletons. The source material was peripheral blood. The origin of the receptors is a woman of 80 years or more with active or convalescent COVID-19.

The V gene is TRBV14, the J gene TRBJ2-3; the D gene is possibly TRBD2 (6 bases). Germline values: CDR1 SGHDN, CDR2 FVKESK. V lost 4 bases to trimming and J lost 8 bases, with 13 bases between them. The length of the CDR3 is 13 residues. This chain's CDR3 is CASSLIRDSTQYF. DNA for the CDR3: TGTGCCAGCAGCCTAATACGGGACTCTACGCAGTATTTT.

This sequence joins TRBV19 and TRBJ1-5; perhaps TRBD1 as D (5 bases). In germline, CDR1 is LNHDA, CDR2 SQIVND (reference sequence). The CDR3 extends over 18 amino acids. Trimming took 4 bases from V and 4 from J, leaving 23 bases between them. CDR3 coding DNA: TGTGCCAGTAGTAACGGCGCACTTTTGGGGGGGTCAAATCAGCCCCAGCATTTT. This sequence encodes CASSNGALLGGSNQPQHF.

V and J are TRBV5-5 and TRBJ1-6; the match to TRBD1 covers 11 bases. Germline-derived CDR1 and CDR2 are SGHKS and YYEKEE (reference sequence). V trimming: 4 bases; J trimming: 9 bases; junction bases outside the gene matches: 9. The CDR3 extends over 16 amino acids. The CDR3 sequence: CASSKNPGTGGSPLHF. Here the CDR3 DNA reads TGTGCCAGCAGCAAAAACCCCGGGACAGGGGGTTCACCCCTCCACTTT.

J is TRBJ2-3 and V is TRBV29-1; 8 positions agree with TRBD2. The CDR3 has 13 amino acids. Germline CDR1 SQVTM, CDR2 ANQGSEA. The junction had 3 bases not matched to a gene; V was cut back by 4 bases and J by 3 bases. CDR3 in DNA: TGCAGCGTTGGTAGCGGGGTAACAGATACGCAGTATTTT. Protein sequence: CSVGSGVTDTQYF.

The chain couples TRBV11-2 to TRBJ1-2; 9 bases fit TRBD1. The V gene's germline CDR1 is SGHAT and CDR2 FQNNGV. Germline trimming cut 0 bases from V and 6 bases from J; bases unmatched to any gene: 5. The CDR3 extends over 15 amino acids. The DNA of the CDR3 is TGTGCCAGCAGCTTAGAAGACAGGGGGTTCGATGGCTACACCTTC. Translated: CASSLEDRGFDGYTF.

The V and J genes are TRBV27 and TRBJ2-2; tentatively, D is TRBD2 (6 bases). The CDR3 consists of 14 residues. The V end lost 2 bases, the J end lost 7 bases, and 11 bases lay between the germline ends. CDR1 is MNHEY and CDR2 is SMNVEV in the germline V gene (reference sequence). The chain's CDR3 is CASSLEAGIGELFF. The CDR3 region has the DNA TGTGCCAGCAGTTTAGAGGCGGGGATCGGGGAGCTGTTTTTT.

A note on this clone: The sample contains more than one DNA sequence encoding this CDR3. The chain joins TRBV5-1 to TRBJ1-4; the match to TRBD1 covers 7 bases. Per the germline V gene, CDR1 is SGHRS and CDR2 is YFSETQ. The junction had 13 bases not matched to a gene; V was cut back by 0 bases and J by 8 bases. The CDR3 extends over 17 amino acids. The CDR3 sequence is CASSLGQGDGGAEKLFF. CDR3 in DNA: TGCGCCAGCAGCTTGGGCCAGGGGGACGGGGGGGCAGAAAAACTGTTTTTT.

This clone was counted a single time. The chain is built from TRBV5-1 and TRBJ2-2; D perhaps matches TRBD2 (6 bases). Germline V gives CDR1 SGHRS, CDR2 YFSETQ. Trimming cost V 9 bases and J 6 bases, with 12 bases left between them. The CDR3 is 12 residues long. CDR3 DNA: TGCGCCACCCCGGGGGTGTCCGGGGAGCTGTTTTTT. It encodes CATPGVSGELFF.

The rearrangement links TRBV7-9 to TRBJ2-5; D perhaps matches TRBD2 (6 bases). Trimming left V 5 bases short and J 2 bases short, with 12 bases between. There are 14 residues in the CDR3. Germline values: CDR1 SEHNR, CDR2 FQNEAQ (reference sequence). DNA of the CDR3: TGTGCCAGCAGCATAAGACTAGAGCAAGAGACCCAGTACTTC. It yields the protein CASSIRLEQETQYF.

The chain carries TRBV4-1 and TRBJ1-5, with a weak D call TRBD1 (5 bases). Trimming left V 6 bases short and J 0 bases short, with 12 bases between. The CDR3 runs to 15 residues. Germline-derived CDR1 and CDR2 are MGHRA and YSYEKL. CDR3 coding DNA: TGCGCCAGCAGAATAACAGGAGATAGCAATCAGCCCCAGCATTTT. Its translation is CASRITGDSNQPQHF.

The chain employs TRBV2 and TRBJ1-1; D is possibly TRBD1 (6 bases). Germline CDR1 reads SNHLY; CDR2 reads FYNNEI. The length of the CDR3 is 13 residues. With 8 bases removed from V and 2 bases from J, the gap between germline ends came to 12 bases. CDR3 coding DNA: TGTGCCAGCGGGGGACAAATTAACACTGAAGCTTTCTTT. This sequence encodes CASGGQINTEAFF.

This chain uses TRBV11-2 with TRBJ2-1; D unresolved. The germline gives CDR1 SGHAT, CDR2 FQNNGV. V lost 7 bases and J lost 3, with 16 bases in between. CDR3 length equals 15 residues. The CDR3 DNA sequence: TGTGCCAGCAATAATGGCCAACTAAGCTACAATGAGCAGTTCTTC. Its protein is CASNNGQLSYNEQFF.

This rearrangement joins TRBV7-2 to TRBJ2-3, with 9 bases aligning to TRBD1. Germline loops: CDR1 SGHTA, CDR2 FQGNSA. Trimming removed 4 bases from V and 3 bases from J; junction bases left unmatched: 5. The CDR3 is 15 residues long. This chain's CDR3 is CASSSDRGFTDTQYF. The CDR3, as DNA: TGTGCCAGCAGCTCGGACAGGGGTTTTACAGATACGCAGTATTTT.

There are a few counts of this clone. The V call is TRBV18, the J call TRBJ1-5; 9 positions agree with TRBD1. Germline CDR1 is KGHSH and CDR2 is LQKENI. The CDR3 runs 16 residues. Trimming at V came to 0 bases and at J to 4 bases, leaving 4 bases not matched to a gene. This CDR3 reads CASSPPGTGRNQPQHF. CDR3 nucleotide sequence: TGTGCCAGCTCACCACCGGGGACAGGGCGGAATCAGCCCCAGCATTTT.

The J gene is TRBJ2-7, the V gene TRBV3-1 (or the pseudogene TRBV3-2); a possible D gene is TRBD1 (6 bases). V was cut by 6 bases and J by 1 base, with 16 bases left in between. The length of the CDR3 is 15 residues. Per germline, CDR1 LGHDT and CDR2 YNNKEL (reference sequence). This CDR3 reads CASSLGADLSYEQYF. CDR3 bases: TGTGCCAGCAGTCTGGGGGCGGACCTTTCCTACGAGCAGTACTTC.

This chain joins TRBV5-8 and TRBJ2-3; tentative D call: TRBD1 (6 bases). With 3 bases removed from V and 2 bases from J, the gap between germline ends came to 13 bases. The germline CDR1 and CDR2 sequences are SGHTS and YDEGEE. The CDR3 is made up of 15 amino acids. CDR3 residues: CASSSLGGATDTQYF. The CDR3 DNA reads TGTGCCAGCAGCTCCCTAGGGGGAGCCACAGATACGCAGTATTTT.

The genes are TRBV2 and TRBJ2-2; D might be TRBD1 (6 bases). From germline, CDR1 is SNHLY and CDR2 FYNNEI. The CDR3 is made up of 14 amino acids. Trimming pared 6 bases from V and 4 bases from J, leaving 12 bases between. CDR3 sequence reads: CASSRRGATGELFF. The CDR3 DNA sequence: TGTGCCAGCAGCCGCAGGGGCGCCACCGGGGAGCTGTTTTTT.